A selection of T cell receptor beta chains follows, all from one sample in a study of cytomegalovirus exposure and HLA in healthy donors. TCRdb's copy holds only in-frame clones and misses some; the assay was immunoSEQ multiplex PCR. The top ten hold around 3% of the sample, which has over 150,000 clones, roughly four fifths seen once. The specimen was PBMCs. The source is a male donor in good health and CMV-seronegative. CDR3s include the opening cysteine and the closing phenylalanine or tryptophan. D genes are given only for firm matches. Clone size appears in some rows only: once, few, many, or a class for an expanded clone.

.	.	TRBJ2-3	TRBV28	CASSFNARVVPDTQYF	TGTGCCAGCAGTTTTAACGCGAGGGTAGTACCAGATACGCAGTATTTT
TRBD1	.	TRBJ1-2	TRBV5-1	CASSPDRGGGYTF	TGCGCCAGCAGCCCTGACAGGGGAGGCGGCTACACCTTC
.	.	TRBJ2-7	TRBV6-5	CASSYIRTSLTEQYF	TGTGCCAGCAGTTACATTAGAACTTCTCTTACGGAGCAGTACTTC
TRBD1	.	TRBJ1-2	TRBV2	CASSLTQDRAGYTF	TGTGCCAGCAGTCTTACGCAGGACAGGGCGGGCTACACCTTC
.	.	TRBJ1-5	TRBV6-6	CASRDGGAGNQPQHF	TGTGCCAGCAGAGACGGTGGGGCGGGCAATCAGCCCCAGCATTTT
.	.	TRBJ1-1	TRBV5-8	CASSLSGGNTEAFF	TGTGCCAGCAGCTTGAGCGGGGGGAACACTGAAGCTTTCTTT
.	.	TRBJ2-1	TRBV5-1	CASSVGSFVEQFF	TGCGCCAGCAGCGTCGGGTCGTTCGTGGAGCAGTTCTTC
.	.	TRBJ1-1	TRBV6-5	CASSYSDAGRTEAFF	TGTGCCAGCAGTTACTCGGACGCGGGGCGGACTGAAGCTTTCTTT
.	.	TRBJ1-5	TRBV7-9	CASSSYGGLEQPQHF	TGTGCCAGCAGTTCATACGGGGGACTGGAACAGCCCCAGCATTTT
TRBD2	.	TRBJ2-1	TRBV30	CAWSSGLAGAYNEQFF	TGTGCCTGGAGCAGTGGACTAGCGGGAGCCTACAATGAGCAGTTCTTC
.	few	TRBJ2-7	TRBV7-2	CASREDSYEQYF	TGTGCCAGCAGGGAGGACAGCTACGAGCAGTACTTC
.	once	TRBJ2-1	TRBV27	CASTTIGNEQFF	TGTGCCAGTACTACGATCGGCAATGAGCAGTTCTTC
.	few	TRBJ2-1	TRBV15	CATRAPGLDEQFF	TGTGCCACCAGGGCCCCAGGTTTAGATGAGCAGTTCTTC
.	.	TRBJ2-3	TRBV19	CASSIQGGTLDTQYF	TGTGCCAGTAGTATACAGGGGGGTACGTTAGATACGCAGTATTTT
TRBD1	once	TRBJ2-3	TRBV20-1	CSANRGYF	TGCAGTGCCAACAGGGGGTATTTT
.	.	TRBJ1-2	TRBV30	CAWSPLSTRDYGYTF	TGTGCCTGGAGTCCCCTCTCTACACGGGACTATGGCTACACCTTC
.	.	TRBJ2-3	TRBV6-5	CASSYSGASRTDTQYF	TGTGCCAGCAGTTACTCAGGGGCCTCCCGCACAGATACGCAGTATTTT
.	.	TRBJ2-2	TRBV29-1	CSVVRQGLTGELFF	TGCAGCGTTGTTCGGCAGGGCCTGACCGGGGAGCTGTTTTTT
.	.	TRBJ2-7	TRBV6-1	CASSERWTDSYEQYF	TGTGCCAGCAGTGAAAGATGGACAGACTCCTACGAGCAGTACTTC
TRBD1	few	TRBJ1-4	TRBV6-1	CASRPTGATNEKLFF	TGTGCCAGCAGGCCCACAGGGGCAACTAATGAAAAACTGTTTTTT
.	.	TRBJ1-2	TRBV30	CAWSPHDYGYTF	TGTGCCTGGAGCCCCCATGACTATGGCTACACCTTC
.	.	TRBJ1-1	TRBV6-1	CASSAWTVNTEAFF	TGTGCCAGCAGTGCCTGGACAGTGAACACTGAAGCTTTCTTT
TRBD1	once	TRBJ2-7	TRBV27	CASSAPGQGLYEQYF	TGTGCCAGCAGTGCCCCGGGACAGGGCCTCTACGAGCAGTACTTC
TRBD1	.	TRBJ2-6	TRBV28	CASGDRGRGGGANVLTF	TGTGCCAGCGGCGACAGGGGGCGCGGGGGTGGGGCCAACGTCCTGACTTTC
.	few	TRBJ1-5	TRBV6-5	CATSAGRSGQPQHF	TGTGCCACCTCGGCGGGGAGGTCAGGTCAGCCCCAGCATTTT
.	once	TRBJ1-3	TRBV28	CASISQTSSGNTIYF	TGTGCCAGCATCTCTCAAACCAGCTCTGGAAACACCATATATTTT
.	.	TRBJ2-7	TRBV21-1	CASSKGQRGSSYEQYF	TGTGCCAGCAGCAAAGGCCAGCGGGGGAGCTCCTACGAGCAGTACTTC
.	few	TRBJ2-7	TRBV4-2	CASSQDASIAGTYEQYF	TGTGCCAGCAGCCAAGATGCATCGATAGCCGGTACCTACGAGCAGTACTTC
TRBD2	.	TRBJ2-7	TRBV30	CACLSSGDYEQYF	TGTGCCTGCTTGTCTAGCGGGGACTACGAGCAGTACTTC
TRBD1	.	TRBJ2-7	TRBV10-3	CASTGVSYEQYF	TGTGCCTCAACAGGGGTATCCTACGAGCAGTACTTC
.	few	TRBJ1-5	TRBV6-6	CASSYFQGQPQHF	TGTGCCAGCAGTTACTTCCAGGGTCAGCCCCAGCATTTT
.	.	TRBJ1-5	TRBV6-5	CASSGKSNQPQHF	TGTGCCAGCAGCGGGAAAAGCAATCAGCCCCAGCATTTT